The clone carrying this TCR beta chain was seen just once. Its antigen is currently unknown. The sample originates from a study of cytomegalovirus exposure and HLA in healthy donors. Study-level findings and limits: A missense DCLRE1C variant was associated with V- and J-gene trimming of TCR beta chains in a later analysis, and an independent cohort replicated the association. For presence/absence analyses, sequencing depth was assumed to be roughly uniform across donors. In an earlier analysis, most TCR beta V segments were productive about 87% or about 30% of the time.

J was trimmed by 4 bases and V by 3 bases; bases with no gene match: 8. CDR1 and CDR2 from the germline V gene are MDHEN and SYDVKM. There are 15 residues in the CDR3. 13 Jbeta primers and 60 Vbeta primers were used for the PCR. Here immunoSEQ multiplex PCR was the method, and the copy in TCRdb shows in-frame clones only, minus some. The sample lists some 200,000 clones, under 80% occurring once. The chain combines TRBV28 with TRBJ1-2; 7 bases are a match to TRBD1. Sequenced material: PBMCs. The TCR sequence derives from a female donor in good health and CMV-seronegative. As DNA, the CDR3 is TGTGCCAGCAGTTTGCCCGCGGGACAGTCCTATGGCTACACCTTC. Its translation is CASSLPAGQSYGYTF.